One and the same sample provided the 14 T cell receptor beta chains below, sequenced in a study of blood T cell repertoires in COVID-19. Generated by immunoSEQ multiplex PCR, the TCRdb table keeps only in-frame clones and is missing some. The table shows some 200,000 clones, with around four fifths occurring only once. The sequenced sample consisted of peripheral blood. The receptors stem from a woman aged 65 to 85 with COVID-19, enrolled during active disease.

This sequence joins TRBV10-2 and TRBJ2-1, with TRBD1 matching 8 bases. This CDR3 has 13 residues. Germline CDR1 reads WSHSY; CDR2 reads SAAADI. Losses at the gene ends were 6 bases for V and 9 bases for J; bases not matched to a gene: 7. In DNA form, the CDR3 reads TGCGCCAGCAGCGGACAGGGACGTAGTGAGCAGTTCTTC. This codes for CASSGQGRSEQFF.

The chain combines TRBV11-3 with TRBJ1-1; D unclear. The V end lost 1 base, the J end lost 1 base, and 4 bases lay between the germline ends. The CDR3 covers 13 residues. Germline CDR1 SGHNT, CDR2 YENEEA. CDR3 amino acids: CASSLAGNTEAFF. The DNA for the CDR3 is TGTGCCAGCAGCTTAGCAGGGAACACTGAAGCTTTCTTT.

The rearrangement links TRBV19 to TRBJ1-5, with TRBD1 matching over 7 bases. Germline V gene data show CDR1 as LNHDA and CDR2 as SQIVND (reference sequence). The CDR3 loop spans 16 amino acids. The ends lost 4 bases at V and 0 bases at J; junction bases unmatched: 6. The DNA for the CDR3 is TGTGCCAGTAGTACCACAGGGGTTGGTAGCAATCAGCCCCAGCATTTT. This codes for CASSTTGVGSNQPQHF.

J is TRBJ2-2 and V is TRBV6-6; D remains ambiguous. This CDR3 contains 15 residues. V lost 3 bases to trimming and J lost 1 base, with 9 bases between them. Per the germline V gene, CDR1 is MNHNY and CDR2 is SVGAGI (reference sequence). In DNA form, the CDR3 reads TGTGCCAGCAGTTATATCAACAGGAACACCGGGGAGCTGTTTTTT. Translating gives CASSYINRNTGELFF.

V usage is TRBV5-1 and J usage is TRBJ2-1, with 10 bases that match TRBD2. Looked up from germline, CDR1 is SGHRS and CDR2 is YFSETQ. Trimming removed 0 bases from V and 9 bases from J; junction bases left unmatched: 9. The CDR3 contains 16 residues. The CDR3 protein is CASSLAPSSGGSEQFF. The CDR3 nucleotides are TGCGCCAGCAGCTTGGCCCCGTCTAGCGGGGGTAGTGAGCAGTTCTTC.

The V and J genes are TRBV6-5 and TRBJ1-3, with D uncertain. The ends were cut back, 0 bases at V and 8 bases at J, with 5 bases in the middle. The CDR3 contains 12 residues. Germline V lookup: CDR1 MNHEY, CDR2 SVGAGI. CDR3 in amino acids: CASSYSRDTIYF. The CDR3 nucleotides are TGTGCCAGCAGTTACTCGAGGGACACCATATATTTT.

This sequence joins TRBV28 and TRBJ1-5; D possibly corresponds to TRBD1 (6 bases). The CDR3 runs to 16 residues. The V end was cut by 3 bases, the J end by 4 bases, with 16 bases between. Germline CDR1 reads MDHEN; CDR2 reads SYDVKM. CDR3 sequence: CASSFSPGQVNQPQHF. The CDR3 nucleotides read TGTGCCAGCAGTTTTTCGCCGGGACAAGTTAATCAGCCCCAGCATTTT.

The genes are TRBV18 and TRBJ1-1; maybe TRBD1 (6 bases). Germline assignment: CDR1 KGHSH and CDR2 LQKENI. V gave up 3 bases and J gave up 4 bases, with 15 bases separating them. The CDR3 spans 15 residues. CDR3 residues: CASSPRATGLTEAFF. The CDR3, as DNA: TGTGCCAGCTCACCCCGGGCTACAGGGCTCACTGAAGCTTTCTTT. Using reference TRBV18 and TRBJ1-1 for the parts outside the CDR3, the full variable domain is NAGVMQNPRHLVRRRGQEARLRCSPMKGHSHVYWYRQLPEEGLKFMVYLQKENIIDESGMPKERFSAEFPKEGPSILRIQQVVRGDSAAYFCASSPRATGLTEAFFGQGTRLTVV.

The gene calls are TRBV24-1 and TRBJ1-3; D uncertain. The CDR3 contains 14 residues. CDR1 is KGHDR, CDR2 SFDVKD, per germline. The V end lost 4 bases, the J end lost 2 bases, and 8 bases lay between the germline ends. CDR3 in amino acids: CATSESGTGNTIYF. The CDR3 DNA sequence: TGTGCCACCAGTGAATCGGGAACTGGAAACACCATATATTTT.

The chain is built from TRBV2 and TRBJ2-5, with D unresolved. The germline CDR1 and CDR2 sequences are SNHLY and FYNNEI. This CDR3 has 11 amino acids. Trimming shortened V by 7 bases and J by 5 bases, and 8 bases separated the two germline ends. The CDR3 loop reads CASTNYETQYF. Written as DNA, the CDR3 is TGTGCCAGCACTAACTACGAGACCCAGTACTTC. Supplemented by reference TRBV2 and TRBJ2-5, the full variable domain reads EPEVTQTPSHQVTQMGQEVILRCVPISNHLYFYWYRQILGQKVEFLVSFYNNEISEKSEIFDDQFSVERPDGSNFTLKIRSTKLEDSAMYFCASTNYETQYFGPGTRLLVL.

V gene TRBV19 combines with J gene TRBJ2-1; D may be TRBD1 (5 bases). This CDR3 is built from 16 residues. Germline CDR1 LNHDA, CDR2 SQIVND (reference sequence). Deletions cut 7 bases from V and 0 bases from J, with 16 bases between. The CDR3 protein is CASTARAQDSYNEQFF. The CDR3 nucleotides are TGTGCCAGTACCGCCAGGGCTCAGGACTCCTACAATGAGCAGTTCTTC.

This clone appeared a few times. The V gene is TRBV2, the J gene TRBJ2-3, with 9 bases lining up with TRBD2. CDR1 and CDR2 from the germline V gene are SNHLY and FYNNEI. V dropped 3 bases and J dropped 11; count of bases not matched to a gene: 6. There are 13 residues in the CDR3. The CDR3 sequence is CASSEGLAKRQYF. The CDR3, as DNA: TGTGCCAGCAGTGAGGGACTAGCCAAGAGGCAGTATTTT.

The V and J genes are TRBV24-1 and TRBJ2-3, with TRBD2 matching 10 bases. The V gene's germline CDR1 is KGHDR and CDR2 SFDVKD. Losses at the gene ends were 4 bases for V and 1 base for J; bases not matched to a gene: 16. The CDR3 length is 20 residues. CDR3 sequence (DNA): TGTGCCACCAGTGACCCCGGGTTTAACTCAGCGGGAGGGGGCACAGATACGCAGTATTTT. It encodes CATSDPGFNSAGGGTDTQYF.

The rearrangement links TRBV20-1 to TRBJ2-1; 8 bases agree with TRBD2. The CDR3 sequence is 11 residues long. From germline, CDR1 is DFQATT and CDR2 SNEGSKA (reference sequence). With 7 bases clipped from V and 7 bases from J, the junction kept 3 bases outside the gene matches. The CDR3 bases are TGCAGTGTTCCGGGGGGGAATGAGCAGTTCTTC. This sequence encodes CSVPGGNEQFF.